One sample yielded the 24 T cell receptor beta chains listed below, sequenced in a study. The sorted Tregs were CD4+CD25+CD127-/low cells. TRBV12-4/TRBJ1-2 clonotypes were amplified with adaptor-ligated barcode primers. TCRdb re-analysed the multiplex PCR reads in MiXCR, keeping a single row per CDR3 protein. Of about 690 distinct CDR3 sequences in the sample, 10% were seen once. The sample comprised Tregs sorted from blood. These receptors all stem from a female donor with breast cancer.

This clonotype counts as large. The rearrangement uses TRBV12-3 or TRBV12-4 and TRBJ1-2; D may be TRBD1 (5 bases). The CDR3 covers 12 residues. V was pared by 6 bases and J by 8 bases, with 13 bases between. This CDR3 reads CASSPDSLGYTF. The CDR3 DNA reads TGTGCCAGCAGCCCCGACAGTCTCGGCTACACCTTC.

In its sample, this clonotype was seen a few times. The chain couples TRBV12-3 or TRBV12-4 to TRBJ1-2; D unclear. V was shortened by 6 bases and J by 6 bases, with 17 bases between the two germline ends. The CDR3 contains 14 residues. As DNA, the CDR3 is TGTGCCAGCAGCGTATCGACGCATAGGGATGGCTACACCTTC. Translated: CASSVSTHRDGYTF.

V gene TRBV12-3 or TRBV12-4 combines with J gene TRBJ1-2, with D perhaps TRBD1 (6 bases). V gave up 6 bases and J gave up 8 bases, with 16 bases separating them. The CDR3 has 13 amino acids. CDR3 coding DNA: TGTGCCAGCAGCACCACAGGGTATAGCGGCTACACCTTC. This encodes CASSTTGYSGYTF.

By share of the sample, this clonotype is large. This chain joins TRBV12-5 and TRBJ1-2, with D hard to call. In germline, CDR1 is LGHNT, CDR2 FRNRAP. This CDR3 comprises 13 residues. V lost 1 base and J 3 bases, leaving 6 bases between the germline ends. The CDR3 DNA sequence: TGTGCTAGTGGTTTGGCCGGCGACTATGGCTACACCTTC. It encodes CASGLAGDYGYTF.

In this sample, this clonotype is large. The V and J genes are TRBV12-3 or TRBV12-4 and TRBJ1-2; the match to TRBD1 covers 7 bases. The CDR3 runs to 15 residues. V was clipped by 5 bases and J by 0 bases; unmatched bases: 6. Here the CDR3 reads CASSVGQDSNYGYTF. CDR3 sequence (DNA): TGTGCCAGCAGTGTCGGACAGGACTCTAACTATGGCTACACCTTC.

The chain links TRBV12-3 or TRBV12-4 to TRBJ1-2, with D unclear. The CDR3 loop spans 16 amino acids. The V end was cut by 6 bases, the J end by 4 bases, with 21 bases between. The CDR3 loop is CASSYSSAGSGYGYTF. DNA of the CDR3: TGTGCCAGCAGCTACTCGTCGGCTGGGTCCGGCTATGGCTACACCTTC.

This clonotype ranks as large (0.1 to 1%). The genes are TRBV12-3 or TRBV12-4 and TRBJ1-2; D unclear. Trimming removed 4 bases at V and 5 bases at J, with 11 bases between. The CDR3 is 13 amino acids. As DNA, the CDR3 is TGTGCCAGCAGTTCCCAGAAGGGATATGGCTACACCTTC. Translated, it gives CASSSQKGYGYTF.

In this sample, this clonotype is large. The chain has TRBV12-3 or TRBV12-4 and TRBJ1-2; D is ambiguous. The CDR3 consists of 12 residues. Trimming took off 3 bases at V and 5 bases at J, with 7 bases between the two ends. CDR3 coding DNA: TGTGCCAGCAGTTTGGGGTCTTATGGCTACACCTTC. The encoded protein is CASSLGSYGYTF.

This clonotype occurred a few times. This chain connects TRBV12-3 or TRBV12-4 to TRBJ1-2, with a weak D call TRBD1 (6 bases). V was cut by 7 bases and J by 4 bases, with 13 bases left in between. The CDR3 totals 13 residues. For the CDR3, the DNA is TGTGCCAGCACCCTCGGACAGACCTATGGCTACACCTTC. Its protein is CASTLGQTYGYTF.

By proportion, this clonotype is large (0.1 to 1%). V is TRBV12-3 or TRBV12-4 and J is TRBJ1-2; D remains unclear. The CDR3 totals 15 residues. Deletions cut 5 bases from V and 4 bases from J, with 17 bases between. As DNA, the CDR3 is TGTGCCAGCAGTATAGGTACATTGCTCGGCTATGGCTACACCTTC. It translates to CASSIGTLLGYGYTF.

This clonotype is judged medium-sized. This chain joins TRBV12-3 or TRBV12-4 and TRBJ1-2; D gene unclear. The CDR3 runs 12 residues. V lost 5 bases and J lost 0, with 4 bases in between. CDR3 sequence: CASSTPNYGYTF. For the CDR3, the DNA is TGTGCCAGCAGTACTCCTAACTATGGCTACACCTTC.

The J gene is TRBJ1-2, the V gene TRBV12-3 or TRBV12-4; 8 bases fit TRBD1. The CDR3 has 13 amino acids. With 5 bases clipped from V and 10 bases from J, the junction kept 9 bases outside the gene matches. This chain's CDR3 is CASSPGTGGDYTF. The CDR3 nucleotides are TGTGCCAGCAGTCCCGGGACAGGTGGGGACTACACCTTC.

This clonotype was seen a few times. The chain uses TRBV12-3 or TRBV12-4 and TRBJ1-2, with a tentative D call TRBD1 (6 bases). Trimming cost V 6 bases and J 3 bases, with 11 bases left between them. The CDR3 spans 13 residues. The CDR3 DNA reads as TGTGCCAGCAGCGACAGGACGGACTATGGCTACACCTTC. Translation gives CASSDRTDYGYTF.

This clonotype rates as large. The chain couples TRBV12-3 or TRBV12-4 to TRBJ1-2, with TRBD1 matching 7 bases. The CDR3 totals 14 residues. J gave up 6 bases and V 4 bases, and 8 bases lay outside the gene matches. DNA of the CDR3: TGTGCCAGCAGTTCAGGGACAGAAGTGGATGGCTACACCTTC. Its protein product is CASSSGTEVDGYTF.

This clonotype rates as medium-sized. The CDR3 sequence is CASSSQRSWGYTF. The CDR3, as DNA: TGTGCCAGCAGTTCACAGAGGAGCTGGGGCTACACCTTC. The chain employs TRBV12-3 or TRBV12-4 and TRBJ1-2; D is undetermined. Trimming took off 4 bases at V and 8 bases at J, with 14 bases between the two ends. The CDR3 spans 13 residues.

Within the sample, this clonotype is large. The chain is built from TRBV12-3 or TRBV12-4 and TRBJ1-2; D gene ambiguous. V lost 3 bases and J 6 bases, leaving 5 bases between the germline ends. This CDR3 has 11 residues. CDR3 loop: CASSLGDGYTF. The CDR3 nucleotides read TGTGCCAGCAGTTTGGGAGATGGCTACACCTTC.

Relative to its sample, this clonotype is large (0.1 to 1%). This chain links TRBV12-3 or TRBV12-4 with TRBJ1-2, with D hard to call. V lost 6 bases and J lost 4, with 9 bases in between. The CDR3 contains 12 residues. The CDR3 DNA is TGTGCCAGCAGGGTATTAGGCTATGGCTACACCTTC. Its protein is CASRVLGYGYTF.

By share, this clonotype counts as large (0.1 to 1%). The CDR3: CASTIGQTYGYTF. DNA for the CDR3: TGTGCCAGCACGATCGGACAGACCTATGGCTACACCTTC. The chain couples TRBV12-3 or TRBV12-4 to TRBJ1-2, with D possibly TRBD1 on 6 matching bases. This CDR3 has 13 amino acids. V shed 7 bases and J shed 4 bases, with 13 bases lying between them.

The CDR3 DNA is TGTGCCAGCAGCGCTACGAACTATGGCTACACCTTC. It codes for CASSATNYGYTF. V usage is TRBV12-3 or TRBV12-4 and J usage is TRBJ1-2, with D uncertain. V lost 6 bases and J 2 bases, leaving 7 bases between the germline ends. This CDR3 comprises 12 residues.

This clonotype was recorded a few times. V usage is TRBV12-3 or TRBV12-4 and J usage is TRBJ1-2; D ambiguous. Trimming left V 8 bases short and J 6 bases short, with 13 bases between. This CDR3 comprises 12 residues. As DNA, the CDR3 is TGTGCCAGCGCCGGGTTAACTGATGGCTACACCTTC. The encoded protein is CASAGLTDGYTF.

The V call is TRBV12-3 or TRBV12-4, the J call TRBJ1-2; D is ambiguous. CDR3 length: 11 amino acids. The V end lost 4 bases, the J end lost 0 bases, and 0 bases lay between the germline ends. The CDR3 nucleotides read TGTGCCAGCAGTTCTAACTATGGCTACACCTTC. Amino acids: CASSSNYGYTF.

This clonotype counts as large (0.1 to 1%). V usage is TRBV12-3 or TRBV12-4 and J usage is TRBJ1-2, with 10 bases aligning to TRBD1. Trimming at V came to 4 bases and at J to 4 bases, leaving 6 bases not matched to a gene. There are 15 residues in the CDR3. The DNA for the CDR3 is TGTGCCAGCAGTTCCCCGGGACAGGGGAGCTATGGCTACACCTTC. This gives the protein CASSSPGQGSYGYTF.

The sample holds a few counts of this clonotype. V usage is TRBV12-3 or TRBV12-4 and J usage is TRBJ1-2, with unresolved D. V shed 1 base and J shed 8 bases, with 5 bases lying between them. The CDR3 is 11 residues long. In DNA, the CDR3 is TGTGCCAGCAGTTTAGGGTTAGGCTACACCTTC. Protein sequence: CASSLGLGYTF.

V gene TRBV12-3 or TRBV12-4 combines with J gene TRBJ1-2; no clear D gene. V was trimmed by 8 bases and J by 8 bases, leaving 15 bases between them. The CDR3 loop spans 12 amino acids. The CDR3 protein is CASSREGAGYTF. In DNA form, the CDR3 reads TGTGCCAGCTCACGTGAAGGTGCCGGCTACACCTTC.